The 16 T cell receptor beta chains listed next were all sequenced from one sample in a study of cytomegalovirus exposure and HLA in healthy donors. With 60 Vbeta and 13 Jbeta primers, the PCR was carried out. TCRdb's copy holds only in-frame clones and misses some; the assay was immunoSEQ multiplex PCR. The sample holds 200,000 to 250,000 clones, 75% seen once. The sequenced sample was PBMCs. The receptors were sampled from a woman aged 25 to 39 in good health and CMV-seronegative.

This clone turned up a few times. The chain carries TRBV6-5 and TRBJ2-1; 11 nucleotides agree with TRBD2. With 2 bases clipped from V and 8 bases from J, the junction kept 5 bases outside the gene matches. This CDR3 is built from 15 residues. Germline-derived CDR1 and CDR2 are MNHEY and SVGAGI. The CDR3 here is CASSYGTSGYDEQFF. The CDR3, as DNA: TGTGCCAGCAGTTACGGGACTAGCGGTTACGATGAGCAGTTCTTC.

This clone was picked up a small number of times. Other DNA variants within this sample encode the same CDR3. The chain carries TRBV11-3 and TRBJ2-1; no reliable D call. The CDR3 has 12 amino acids. V shed 3 bases and J shed 7 bases, with 7 bases lying between them. Germline CDR1 and CDR2: SGHNT and YENEEA. For the CDR3, the DNA is TGTGCCAGCAGCTTCTACGGGAATGAGCAGTTCTTC. Translating it yields CASSFYGNEQFF.

V usage is TRBV21-1 and J usage is TRBJ1-5. TRBV21-1 is a recognized pseudogene. The CDR3 spans 17 residues. CDR3 nucleotides: TGTGCCAGCAGCAAAAAGGTCGGGAAAGCGTCGGATCAGCCCCAGCATTTT. This gives the protein CASSKKVGKASDQPQHF.

The V call is TRBV5-1, the J call TRBJ2-2, with 12 bases matching TRBD2. Trimming removed 3 bases from V and 5 bases from J; junction bases left unmatched: 2. CDR3 length: 15 amino acids. CDR1 is SGHRS and CDR2 is YFSETQ in the germline V gene. CDR3 residues: CASSYGLAGTGELFF. The CDR3 nucleotides are TGCGCCAGCAGCTATGGACTAGCGGGAACCGGGGAGCTGTTTTTT.

The chain uses TRBV6-5 and TRBJ1-2; TRBD1 matches at 7 bases. This CDR3 contains 13 residues. Germline V gene sequence: CDR1 MNHEY, CDR2 SVGAGI. V shed 11 bases, J shed 7 bases, and the junction held 13 bases outside the gene matches. The DNA for the CDR3 is TGTGCCGCAGGGGGACAGACAGTTACTGGCTACACCTTC. This translates into CAAGGQTVTGYTF.

The chain employs TRBV29-1 and TRBJ2-2; D not resolved. V was shortened by 6 bases and J by 2 bases, with 7 bases between the two germline ends. The V gene's germline CDR1 is SQVTM and CDR2 ANQGSEA. This CDR3 is 12 amino acids long. CDR3 region: CSVKLNTGELFF. CDR3 sequence (DNA): TGCAGCGTGAAGCTAAACACCGGGGAGCTGTTTTTT.

The V and J genes are TRBV5-6 and TRBJ1-2; no clear D. With 0 bases removed from V and 4 bases from J, the gap between germline ends came to 10 bases. Germline CDR1 is SGHDT and CDR2 is YYEEEE. The CDR3 runs to 14 residues. CDR3 bases: TGTGCCAGCAGCTTGGCGGGTGTCCCCTATGGCTACACCTTC. Translating it yields CASSLAGVPYGYTF.

This clone has a handful of counts. This chain connects TRBV5-6 to TRBJ1-1; D remains ambiguous. CDR1 is SGHDT and CDR2 is YYEEEE in the germline V gene. V was shortened by 2 bases and J by 2 bases, with 10 bases between the two germline ends. This CDR3 is 14 amino acids long. In DNA form, the CDR3 reads TGTGCCAGCAGCTTCAGGCTCCGAAACACTGAAGCTTTCTTT. Translated, it gives CASSFRLRNTEAFF.

This clone is a singleton in its sample. An end of the junction differs from the germline gene, which may be a read error. The chain couples TRBV25-1 to TRBJ2-5, with D possibly being TRBD1 (7 bases). This CDR3 is 12 amino acids long. Germline-derived CDR1 and CDR2 are MGHDK and SYGVNS. CDR3 amino acids: CASNRGGEAQYF. The CDR3 DNA is TGTGCCAGCAACAGGGGAGGAGAGGCCCAGTACTTC.

V gene TRBV7-9 combines with J gene TRBJ2-1, with TRBD2 matching 10 bases. With V trimmed by 4 bases and J by 9 bases, 9 bases remained unmatched. Germline V gene data show CDR1 as SEHNR and CDR2 as FQNEAQ (reference sequence). The CDR3 contains 15 residues. The CDR3 region is CASSSPGLASVEQFF. The CDR3 region has the DNA TGTGCCAGCAGCTCCCCGGGACTAGCGTCGGTTGAGCAGTTCTTC.

The J gene is TRBJ1-1, the V gene TRBV6-6, with D possibly matching TRBD1 (5 bases). The germline CDR1 and CDR2 sequences are MNHNY and SVGAGI (reference sequence). V lost 6 bases and J lost 7, with 12 bases in between. The CDR3 is 12 residues long. For the CDR3, the DNA is TGTGCCAGCAGCCACGGGGGGATTGAAGCTTTCTTT. Amino acids: CASSHGGIEAFF.

The chain couples TRBV2 to TRBJ2-2; 12 bases are shared with TRBD2. CDR1 and CDR2 from the germline V gene are SNHLY and FYNNEI. After removal of 6 bases from V and 3 bases from J, the junction contained 2 bases not matched to a gene. The CDR3 extends over 15 amino acids. The CDR3: CASSASGGDTGELFF. As DNA, the CDR3 is TGTGCCAGCAGCGCTAGCGGGGGGGACACCGGGGAGCTGTTTTTT.

This chain connects TRBV6-5 to TRBJ1-1; possibly TRBD1 for D (6 bases). V shed 3 bases and J shed 0 bases, with 11 bases lying between them. This CDR3 spans 15 amino acids. Germline V gene lookup returns CDR1 MNHEY and CDR2 SVGAGI. CDR3 residues: CASSYSGTLNTEAFF. CDR3 DNA: TGTGCCAGCAGTTATTCCGGGACACTGAACACTGAAGCTTTCTTT.

The rearrangement joins TRBV18 to TRBJ2-5; tentatively, D is TRBD1 (6 bases). Germline V gene lookup returns CDR1 KGHSH and CDR2 LQKENI. Trimming cost V 0 bases and J 5 bases, with 16 bases left between them. This CDR3 is built from 16 residues. The CDR3 reads CASSPPGQQPPETQYF. The CDR3 DNA reads TGTGCCAGCTCACCACCGGGACAACAACCCCCGGAGACCCAGTACTTC.

The chain recombines TRBV30 with TRBJ2-3; perhaps TRBD1 as D (5 bases). V lost 8 bases and J 6 bases, leaving 9 bases between the germline ends. This CDR3 region has 10 residues. The germline V gene has CDR1 GTSNPN and CDR2 SVGIG (reference sequence). For the CDR3, the DNA is TGTGCCCAGGGATTGGATACGCAGTATTTT. This translates into CAQGLDTQYF.

The chain is built from TRBV28 and TRBJ1-1; D ambiguous. The CDR3 extends over 13 amino acids. Trimming removed 6 bases at V and 3 bases at J, with 11 bases between. Germline V CDR1 and CDR2: MDHEN, SYDVKM. Here the CDR3 DNA reads TGTGCCAGCAGGCAGCACGGGTACACTGAAGCTTTCTTT. This sequence encodes CASRQHGYTEAFF.